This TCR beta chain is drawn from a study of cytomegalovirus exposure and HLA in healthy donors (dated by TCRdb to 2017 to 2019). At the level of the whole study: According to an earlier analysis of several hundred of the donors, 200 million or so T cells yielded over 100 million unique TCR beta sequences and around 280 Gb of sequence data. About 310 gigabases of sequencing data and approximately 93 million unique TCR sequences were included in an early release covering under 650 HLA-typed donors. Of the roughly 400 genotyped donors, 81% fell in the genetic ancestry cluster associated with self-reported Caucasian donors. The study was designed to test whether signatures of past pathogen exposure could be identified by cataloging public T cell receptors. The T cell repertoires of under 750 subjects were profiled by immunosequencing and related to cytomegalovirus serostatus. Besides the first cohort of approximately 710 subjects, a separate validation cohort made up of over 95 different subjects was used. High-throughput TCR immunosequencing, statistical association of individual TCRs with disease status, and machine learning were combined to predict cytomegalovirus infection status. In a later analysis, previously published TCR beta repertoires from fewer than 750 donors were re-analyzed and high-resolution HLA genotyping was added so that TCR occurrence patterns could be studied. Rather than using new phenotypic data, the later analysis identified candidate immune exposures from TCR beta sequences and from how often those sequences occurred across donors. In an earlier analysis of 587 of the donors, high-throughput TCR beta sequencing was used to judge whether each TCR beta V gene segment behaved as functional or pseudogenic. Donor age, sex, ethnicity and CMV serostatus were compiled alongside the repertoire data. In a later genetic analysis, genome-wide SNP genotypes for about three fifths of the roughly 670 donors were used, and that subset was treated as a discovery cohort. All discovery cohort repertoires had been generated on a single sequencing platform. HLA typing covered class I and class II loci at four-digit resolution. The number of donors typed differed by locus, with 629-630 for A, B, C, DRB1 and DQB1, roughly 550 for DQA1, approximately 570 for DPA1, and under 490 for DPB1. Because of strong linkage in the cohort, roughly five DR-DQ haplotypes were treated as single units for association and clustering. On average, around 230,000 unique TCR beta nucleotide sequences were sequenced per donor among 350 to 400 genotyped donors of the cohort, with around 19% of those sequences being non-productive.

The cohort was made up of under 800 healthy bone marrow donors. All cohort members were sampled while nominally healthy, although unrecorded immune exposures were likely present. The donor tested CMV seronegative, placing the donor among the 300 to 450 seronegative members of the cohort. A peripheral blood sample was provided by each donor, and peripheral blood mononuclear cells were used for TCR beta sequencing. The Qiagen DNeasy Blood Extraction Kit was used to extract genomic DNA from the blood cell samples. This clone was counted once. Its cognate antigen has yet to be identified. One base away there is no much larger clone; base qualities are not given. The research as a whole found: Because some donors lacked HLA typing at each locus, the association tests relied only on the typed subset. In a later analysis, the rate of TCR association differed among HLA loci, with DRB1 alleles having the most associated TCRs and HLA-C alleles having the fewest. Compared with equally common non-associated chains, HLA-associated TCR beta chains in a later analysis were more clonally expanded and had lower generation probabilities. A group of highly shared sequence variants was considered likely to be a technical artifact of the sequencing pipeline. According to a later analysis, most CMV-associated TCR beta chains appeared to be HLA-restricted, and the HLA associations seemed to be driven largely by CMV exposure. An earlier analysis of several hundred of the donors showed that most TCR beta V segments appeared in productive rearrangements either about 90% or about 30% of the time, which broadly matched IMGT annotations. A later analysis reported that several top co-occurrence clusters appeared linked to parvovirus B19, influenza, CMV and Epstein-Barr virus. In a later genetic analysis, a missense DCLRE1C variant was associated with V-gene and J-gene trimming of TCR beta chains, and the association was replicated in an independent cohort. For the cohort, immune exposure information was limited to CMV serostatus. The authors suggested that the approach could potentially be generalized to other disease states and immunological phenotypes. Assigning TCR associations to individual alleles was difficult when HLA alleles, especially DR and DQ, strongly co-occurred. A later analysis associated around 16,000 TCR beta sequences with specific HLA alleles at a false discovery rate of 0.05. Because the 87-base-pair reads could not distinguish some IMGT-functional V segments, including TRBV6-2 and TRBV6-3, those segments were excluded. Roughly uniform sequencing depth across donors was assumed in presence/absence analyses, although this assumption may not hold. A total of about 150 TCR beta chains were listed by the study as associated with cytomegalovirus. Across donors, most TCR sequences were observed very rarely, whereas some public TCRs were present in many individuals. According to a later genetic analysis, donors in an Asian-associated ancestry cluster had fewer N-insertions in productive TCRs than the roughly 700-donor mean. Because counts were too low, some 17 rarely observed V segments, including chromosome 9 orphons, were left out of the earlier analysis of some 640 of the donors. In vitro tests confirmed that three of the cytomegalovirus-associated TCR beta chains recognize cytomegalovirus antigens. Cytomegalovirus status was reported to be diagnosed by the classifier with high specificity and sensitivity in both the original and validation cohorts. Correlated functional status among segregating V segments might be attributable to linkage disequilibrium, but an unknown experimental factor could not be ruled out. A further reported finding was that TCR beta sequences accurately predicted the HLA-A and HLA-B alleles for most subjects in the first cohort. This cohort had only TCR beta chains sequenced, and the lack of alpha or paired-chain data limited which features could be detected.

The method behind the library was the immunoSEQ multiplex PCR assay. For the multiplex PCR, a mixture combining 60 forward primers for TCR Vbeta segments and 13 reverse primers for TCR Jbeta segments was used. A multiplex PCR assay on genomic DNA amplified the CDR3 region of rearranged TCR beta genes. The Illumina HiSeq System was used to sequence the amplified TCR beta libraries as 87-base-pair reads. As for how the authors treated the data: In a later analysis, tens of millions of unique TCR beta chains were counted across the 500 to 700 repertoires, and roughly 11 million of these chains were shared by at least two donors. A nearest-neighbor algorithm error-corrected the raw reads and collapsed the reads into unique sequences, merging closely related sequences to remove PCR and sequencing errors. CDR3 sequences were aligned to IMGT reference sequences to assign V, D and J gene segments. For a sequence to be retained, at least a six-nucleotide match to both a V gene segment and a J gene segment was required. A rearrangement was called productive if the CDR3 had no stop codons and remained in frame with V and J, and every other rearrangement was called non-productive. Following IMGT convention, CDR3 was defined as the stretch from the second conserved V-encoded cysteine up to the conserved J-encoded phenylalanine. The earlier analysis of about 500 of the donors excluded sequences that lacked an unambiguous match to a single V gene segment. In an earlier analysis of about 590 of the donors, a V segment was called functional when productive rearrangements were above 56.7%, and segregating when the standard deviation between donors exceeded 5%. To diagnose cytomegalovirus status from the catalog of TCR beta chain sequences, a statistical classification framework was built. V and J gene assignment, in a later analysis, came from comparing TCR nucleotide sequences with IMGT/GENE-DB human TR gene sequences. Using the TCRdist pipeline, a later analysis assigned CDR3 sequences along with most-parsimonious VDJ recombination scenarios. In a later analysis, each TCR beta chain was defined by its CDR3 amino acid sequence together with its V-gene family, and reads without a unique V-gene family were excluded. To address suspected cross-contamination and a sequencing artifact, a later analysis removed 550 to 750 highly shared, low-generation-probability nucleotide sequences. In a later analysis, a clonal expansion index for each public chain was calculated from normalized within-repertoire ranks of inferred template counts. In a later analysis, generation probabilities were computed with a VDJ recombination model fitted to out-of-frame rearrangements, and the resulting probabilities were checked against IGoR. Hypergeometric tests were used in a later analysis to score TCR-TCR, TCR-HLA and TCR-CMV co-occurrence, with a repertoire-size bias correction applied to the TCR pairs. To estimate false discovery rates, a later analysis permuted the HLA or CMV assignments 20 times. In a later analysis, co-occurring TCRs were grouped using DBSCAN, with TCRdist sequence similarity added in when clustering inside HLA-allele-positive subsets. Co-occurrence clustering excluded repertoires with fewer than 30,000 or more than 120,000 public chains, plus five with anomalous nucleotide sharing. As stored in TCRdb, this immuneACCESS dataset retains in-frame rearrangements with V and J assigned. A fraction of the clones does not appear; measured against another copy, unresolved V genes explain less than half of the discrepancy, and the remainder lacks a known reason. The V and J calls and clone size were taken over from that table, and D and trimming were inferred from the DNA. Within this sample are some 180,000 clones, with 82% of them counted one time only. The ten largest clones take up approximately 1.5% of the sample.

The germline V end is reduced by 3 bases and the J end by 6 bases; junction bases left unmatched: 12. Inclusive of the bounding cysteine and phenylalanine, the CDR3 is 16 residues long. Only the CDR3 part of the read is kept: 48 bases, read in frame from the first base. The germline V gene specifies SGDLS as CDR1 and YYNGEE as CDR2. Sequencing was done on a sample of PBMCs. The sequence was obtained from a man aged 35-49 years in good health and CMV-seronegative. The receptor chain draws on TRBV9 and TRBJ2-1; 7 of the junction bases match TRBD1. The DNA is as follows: TGTGCCAGCAGCGCAAATGGACAGGTTGGGACCAATGAGCAGTTCTTC. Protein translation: CASSANGQVGTNEQFF.